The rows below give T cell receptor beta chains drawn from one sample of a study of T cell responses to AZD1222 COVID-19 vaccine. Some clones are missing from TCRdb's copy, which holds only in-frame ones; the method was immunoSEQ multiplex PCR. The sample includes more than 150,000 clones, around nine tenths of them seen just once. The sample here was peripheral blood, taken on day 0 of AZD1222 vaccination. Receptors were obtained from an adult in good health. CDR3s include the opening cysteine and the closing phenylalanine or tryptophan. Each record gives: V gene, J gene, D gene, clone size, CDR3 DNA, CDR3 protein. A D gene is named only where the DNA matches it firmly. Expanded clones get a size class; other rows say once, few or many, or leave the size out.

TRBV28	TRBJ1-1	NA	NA	TGTGCCAGCAGTCCTACGGACAGAACCGGGAGAGCTTTCTTT	CASSPTDRTGRAFF
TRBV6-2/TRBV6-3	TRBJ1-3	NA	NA	TGTGCCAGCAGTCGACAGTCTAGCACCATATATTTT	CASSRQSSTIYF
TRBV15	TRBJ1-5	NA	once	TGTGCCACCAGCAGAGACCGGGATCAGCCCCAGCATTTT	CATSRDRDQPQHF
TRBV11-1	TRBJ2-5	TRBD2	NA	TGTGCCAGCAGCCCCGGGACTAGTAATAGGCTAGAGACCCAGTACTTC	CASSPGTSNRLETQYF
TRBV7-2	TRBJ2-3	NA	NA	TGTGCCAGCAGCCCGATGGGGCCGGGAGGCACAGATACGCAGTATTTT	CASSPMGPGGTDTQYF
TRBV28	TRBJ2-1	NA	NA	TGTGCCAGCAGTCTCCAGAGCTCCTACAATGAGCAGTTCTTC	CASSLQSSYNEQFF
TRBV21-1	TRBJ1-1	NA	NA	TGTGCCAGCAGCAAAGGGCGGACAAACCGACGAACTGAAGCTTTCTTT	CASSKGRTNRRTEAFF
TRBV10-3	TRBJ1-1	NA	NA	TGTGCCATCAGCTTTGAGGCGGGGGAAGCTTTCTTT	CAISFEAGEAFF
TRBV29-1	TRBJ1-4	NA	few	TGCAGCGTCACCCAGAGGGAAAAACTGTTTTTT	CSVTQREKLFF
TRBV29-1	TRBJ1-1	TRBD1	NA	TGCAGCGTTCGCCGGGACAGGGGTACTGAAGCTTTCTTT	CSVRRDRGTEAFF
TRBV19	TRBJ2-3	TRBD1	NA	TGTGCCAGTAGTGGTCGGGTGACAGGGGGCACAGATACGCAGTATTTT	CASSGRVTGGTDTQYF
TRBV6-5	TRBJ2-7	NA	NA	TGTGCCAGCAGTTACGACAACCGAGGAGCCTACGAGCAGTACTTC	CASSYDNRGAYEQYF
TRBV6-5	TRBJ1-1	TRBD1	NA	TGTGCCAGCAGGTACAGGGGGTCGAACACTGAAGCTTTCTTT	CASRYRGSNTEAFF
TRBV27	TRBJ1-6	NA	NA	TGTGCCAGCAGCATTGAATGGCTTATGGATTCACCCCTCCACTTT	CASSIEWLMDSPLHF
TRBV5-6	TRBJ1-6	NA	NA	TGTGCCAGCAGCCCGACGGGCCAGAATTCACCCCTCCACTTT	CASSPTGQNSPLHF
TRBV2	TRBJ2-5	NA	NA	TGTGCCAGCAGTGTGAACGGGGCCCAAGAGACCCAGTACTTC	CASSVNGAQETQYF
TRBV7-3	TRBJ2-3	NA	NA	TGTGCCAGCAGCAATCTAGGGGCGCAGTATTTT	CASSNLGAQYF
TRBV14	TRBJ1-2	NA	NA	TGTGCCAGCAGCCCCGACTTCTATGGCTACACCTTC	CASSPDFYGYTF
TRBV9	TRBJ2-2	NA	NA	TGTGCCAGCAGCGTAGCGGACCGAAAAACCGGGGAGCTGTTTTTT	CASSVADRKTGELFF
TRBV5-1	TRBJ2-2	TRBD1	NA	TGCGCCAGCAGTAGGACAGGTTCGGGCGGGGAGCTGTTTTTT	CASSRTGSGGELFF
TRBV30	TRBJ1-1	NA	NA	TGTGCCTGGAGGAGGGTGGACCCTGAAGCTTTCTTT	CAWRRVDPEAFF
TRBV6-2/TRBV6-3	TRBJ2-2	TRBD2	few	TGTGCCAGCAGTTACCGCCCTAGCGGGGGTCCCGGGGAGCTGTTTTTT	CASSYRPSGGPGELFF
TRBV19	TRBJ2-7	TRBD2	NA	TGTGCCAGTAGTCGCTCAAGCGGGAGTCTCTACGAGCAGTACTTC	CASSRSSGSLYEQYF
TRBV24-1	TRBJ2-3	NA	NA	TGTGCCACCAGCACGGGGGGCCCCACAGATACGCAGTATTTT	CATSTGGPTDTQYF
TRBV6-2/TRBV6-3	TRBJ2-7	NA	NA	TGTGCCAGCAGCCAGGGAGTCTACGAGCAGTACTTC	CASSQGVYEQYF
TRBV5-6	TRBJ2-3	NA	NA	TGTGCCAGCAGCTCCGGAAGCGGGAGACAGGGAGATACGCAGTATTTT	CASSSGSGRQGDTQYF
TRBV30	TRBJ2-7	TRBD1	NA	TGTGCCTTACGGGACAGCGGACACTACGAGCAGTACTTC	CALRDSGHYEQYF
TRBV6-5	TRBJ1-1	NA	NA	TGTGCCAGCAGTTACGGGGGGAGGACTGAAGCTTTCTTT	CASSYGGRTEAFF
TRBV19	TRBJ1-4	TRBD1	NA	TGTGCCAGTAGTACTCGACAGGGATCGGGTAATGAAAAACTGTTTTTT	CASSTRQGSGNEKLFF
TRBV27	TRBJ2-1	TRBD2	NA	TGTGCCAGCAGTACGGCTAGCGGGAGATCGGGCAATGAGCAGTTCTTC	CASSTASGRSGNEQFF
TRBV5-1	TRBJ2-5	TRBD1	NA	TGCGCCAGCAGCTCCCTGGGGTTAACGGACAGGGAGGTGCGGGAGACCCAGTACTTC	CASSSLGLTDREVRETQYF
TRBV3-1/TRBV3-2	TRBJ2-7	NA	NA	TGTGCCAGCAGCCTATTTACCGGGAGCTACGAGCAGTACTTC	CASSLFTGSYEQYF
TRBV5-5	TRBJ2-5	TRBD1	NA	TGTGCCAGCAGCTCTGGACAGGTTCTTGAGACCCAGTACTTC	CASSSGQVLETQYF
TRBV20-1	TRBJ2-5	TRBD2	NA	TGCAGTGCTAGTCGGGGGGAGCTCCAAGAGACCCAGTACTTC	CSASRGELQETQYF
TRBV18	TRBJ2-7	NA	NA	TGTGCCAGCTCATACTACAGGGTCTACGAGCAGTACTTC	CASSYYRVYEQYF
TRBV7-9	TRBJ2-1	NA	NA	TGTGCCAGCAGGCATAACACCTTAGGGGATGAGCAGTTCTTC	CASRHNTLGDEQFF
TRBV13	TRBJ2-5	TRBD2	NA	TGTGCCAGCAGCAGTAGCGGGGGCCCAGGGGAGACCCAGTACTTC	CASSSSGGPGETQYF